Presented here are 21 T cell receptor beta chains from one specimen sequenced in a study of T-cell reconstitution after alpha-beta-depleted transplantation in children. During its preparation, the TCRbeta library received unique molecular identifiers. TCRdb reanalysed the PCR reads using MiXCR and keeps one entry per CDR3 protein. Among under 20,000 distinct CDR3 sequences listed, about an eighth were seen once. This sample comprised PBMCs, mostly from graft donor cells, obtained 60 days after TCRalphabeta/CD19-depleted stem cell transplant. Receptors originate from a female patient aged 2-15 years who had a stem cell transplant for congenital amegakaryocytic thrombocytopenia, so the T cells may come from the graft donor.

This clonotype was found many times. CDR3 protein: CASRGRKDVEETQYF. In DNA, the CDR3 is TGTGCCAGCCGGGGCCGAAAGGACGTTGAAGAGACCCAGTACTTC. The V gene is TRBV6-5, the J gene TRBJ2-5; either TRBD1 or TRBD2 may supply D (5 bases each). Germline loops: CDR1 MNHEY, CDR2 SVGAGI. The CDR3 runs 15 residues. Trimming removed 8 bases from V and 3 bases from J, with 19 bases in between.

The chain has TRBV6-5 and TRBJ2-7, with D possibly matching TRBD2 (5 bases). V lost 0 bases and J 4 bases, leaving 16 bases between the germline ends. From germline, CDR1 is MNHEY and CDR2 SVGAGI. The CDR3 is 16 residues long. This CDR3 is CASSYSKGEGTYEQYF. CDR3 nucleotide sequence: TGTGCCAGCAGTTACTCGAAAGGAGAGGGTACTTACGAGCAGTACTTC.

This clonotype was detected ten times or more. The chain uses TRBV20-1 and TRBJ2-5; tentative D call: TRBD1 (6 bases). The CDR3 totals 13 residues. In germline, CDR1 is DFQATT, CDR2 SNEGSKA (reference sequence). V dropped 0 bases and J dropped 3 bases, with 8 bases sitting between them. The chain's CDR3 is CSARDPGEETQYF. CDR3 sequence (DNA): TGCAGTGCTAGAGATCCAGGGGAAGAGACCCAGTACTTC.

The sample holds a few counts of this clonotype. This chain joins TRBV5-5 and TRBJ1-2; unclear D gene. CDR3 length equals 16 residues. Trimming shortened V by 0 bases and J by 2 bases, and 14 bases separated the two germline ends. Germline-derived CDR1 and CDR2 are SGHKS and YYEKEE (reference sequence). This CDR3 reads CASSLVPRRGNYGYTF. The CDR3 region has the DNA TGTGCCAGCAGCTTGGTCCCCAGGCGAGGGAACTATGGCTACACCTTC.

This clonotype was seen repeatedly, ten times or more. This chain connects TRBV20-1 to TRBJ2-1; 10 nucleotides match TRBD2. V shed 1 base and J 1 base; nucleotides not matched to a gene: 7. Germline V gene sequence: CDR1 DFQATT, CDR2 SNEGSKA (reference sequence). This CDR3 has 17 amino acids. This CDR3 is CSARAPSGSVSYNEQFF. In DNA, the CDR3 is TGCAGTGCTAGAGCCCCTAGCGGGAGTGTGTCCTACAATGAGCAGTTCTTC.

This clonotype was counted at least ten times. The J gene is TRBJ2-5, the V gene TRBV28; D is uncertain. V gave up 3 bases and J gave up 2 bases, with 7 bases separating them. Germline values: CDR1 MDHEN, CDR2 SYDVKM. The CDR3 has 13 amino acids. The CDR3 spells CASSFSDQETQYF. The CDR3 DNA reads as TGTGCCAGCAGTTTCTCAGATCAAGAGACCCAGTACTTC.

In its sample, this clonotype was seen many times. The CDR3 protein is CASSLSPQTNTGELFF. As DNA, the CDR3 is TGTGCCAGCAGCCTTTCCCCGCAGACGAACACCGGGGAGCTGTTTTTT. V usage is TRBV14 and J usage is TRBJ2-2, with unresolved D. Deletions cut 4 bases from V and 0 bases from J, with 12 bases between. Per the germline V gene, CDR1 is SGHDN and CDR2 is FVKESK. This CDR3 has 16 amino acids.

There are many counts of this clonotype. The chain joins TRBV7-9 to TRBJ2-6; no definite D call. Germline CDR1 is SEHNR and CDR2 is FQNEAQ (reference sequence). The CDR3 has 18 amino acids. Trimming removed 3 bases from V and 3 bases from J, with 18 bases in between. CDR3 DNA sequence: TGTGCCAGCAGCTTCACGGGCGGAACAGCTTATGGGGCCAACGTCCTGACTTTC. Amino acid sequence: CASSFTGGTAYGANVLTF.

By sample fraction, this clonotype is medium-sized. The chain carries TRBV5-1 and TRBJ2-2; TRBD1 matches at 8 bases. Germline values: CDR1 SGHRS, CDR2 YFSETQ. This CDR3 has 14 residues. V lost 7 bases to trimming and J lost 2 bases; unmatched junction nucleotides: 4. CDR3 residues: CASGGQGNTGELFF. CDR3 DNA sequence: TGCGCCAGCGGAGGACAGGGCAACACCGGGGAGCTGTTTTTT.

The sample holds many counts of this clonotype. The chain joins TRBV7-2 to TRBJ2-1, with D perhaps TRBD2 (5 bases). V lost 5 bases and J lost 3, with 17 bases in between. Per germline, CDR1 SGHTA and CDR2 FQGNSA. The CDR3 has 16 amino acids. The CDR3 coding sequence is TGTGCCAGCAGCGACGACTCCGGACTGATCTACAATGAGCAGTTCTTC. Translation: CASSDDSGLIYNEQFF.

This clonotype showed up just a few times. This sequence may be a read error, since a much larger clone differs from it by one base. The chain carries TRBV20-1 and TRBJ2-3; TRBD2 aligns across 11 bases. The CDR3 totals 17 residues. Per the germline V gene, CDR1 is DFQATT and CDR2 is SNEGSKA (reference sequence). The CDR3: CCAPTLRLAGTTDTQYF. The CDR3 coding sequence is TGCTGTGCTCCGACCTTAAGACTAGCGGGAACCACAGATACGCAGTATTTT.

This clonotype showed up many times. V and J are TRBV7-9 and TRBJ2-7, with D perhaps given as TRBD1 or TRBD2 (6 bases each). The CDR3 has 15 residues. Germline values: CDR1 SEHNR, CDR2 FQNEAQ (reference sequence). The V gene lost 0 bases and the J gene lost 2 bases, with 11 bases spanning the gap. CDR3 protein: CASSLALGGTYEQYF. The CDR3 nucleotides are TGTGCCAGCAGCTTAGCCTTAGGGGGGACCTACGAGCAGTACTTC.

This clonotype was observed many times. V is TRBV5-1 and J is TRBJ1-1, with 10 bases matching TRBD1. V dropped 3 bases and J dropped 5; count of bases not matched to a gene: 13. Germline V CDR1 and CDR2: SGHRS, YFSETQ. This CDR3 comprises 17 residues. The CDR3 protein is CASSSDIRQGARTEAFF. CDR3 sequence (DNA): TGCGCCAGCAGCTCCGACATTCGACAGGGGGCAAGAACTGAAGCTTTCTTT.

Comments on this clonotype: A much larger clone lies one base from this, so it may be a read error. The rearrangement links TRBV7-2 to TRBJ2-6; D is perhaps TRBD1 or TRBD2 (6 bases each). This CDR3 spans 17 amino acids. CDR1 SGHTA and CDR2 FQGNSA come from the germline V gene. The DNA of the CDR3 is TGTGCCAGCAGTTTCAGGAGGGGGGTTGCTGGGGCCAACGTCCCGACTTTC. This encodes CASSFRRGVAGANVPTF. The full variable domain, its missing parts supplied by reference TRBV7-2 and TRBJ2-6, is GAGVSQSPSNKVTEKGKDVELRCDPISGHTALYWYRQSLGQGLEFLIYFQGNSAPDKSGLPSDRFSAERTGGSVSTLTIQRTQQEDSAVYLCASSFRRGVAGANVPTFGAGSRLTVL.

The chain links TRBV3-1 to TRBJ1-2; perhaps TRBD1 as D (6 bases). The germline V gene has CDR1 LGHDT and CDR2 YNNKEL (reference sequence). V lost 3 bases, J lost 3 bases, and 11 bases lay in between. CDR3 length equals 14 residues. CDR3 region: CASSQVRGDYGYTF. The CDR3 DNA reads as TGTGCCAGCAGCCAGGTCAGGGGAGACTATGGCTACACCTTC.

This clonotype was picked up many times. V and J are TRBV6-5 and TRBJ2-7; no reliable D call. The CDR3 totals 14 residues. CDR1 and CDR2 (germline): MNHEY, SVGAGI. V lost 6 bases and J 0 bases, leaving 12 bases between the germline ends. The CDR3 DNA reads TGTGCCAGCAGCCCCCGGCTCGACTCCTACGAGCAGTACTTC. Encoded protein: CASSPRLDSYEQYF.

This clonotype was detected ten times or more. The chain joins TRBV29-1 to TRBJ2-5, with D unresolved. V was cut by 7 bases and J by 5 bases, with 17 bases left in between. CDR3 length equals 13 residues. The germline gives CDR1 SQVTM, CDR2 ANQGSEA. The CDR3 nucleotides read TGCAGCGGGAACTCTGACCCGAGGGAGACCCAGTACTTC. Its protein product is CSGNSDPRETQYF.

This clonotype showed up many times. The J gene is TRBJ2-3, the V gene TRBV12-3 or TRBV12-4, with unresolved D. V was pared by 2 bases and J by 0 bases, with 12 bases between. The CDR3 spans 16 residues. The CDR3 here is CASSLFAPASTDTQYF. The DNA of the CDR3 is TGTGCCAGCAGTTTATTTGCGCCGGCTAGCACAGATACGCAGTATTTT.

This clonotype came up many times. The DNA for the CDR3 is TGTGCCAGCAGCTTAATCAATTTCGGCGGCTACACCTTC. Translation gives CASSLINFGGYTF. The chain is built from TRBV7-8 and TRBJ1-2; D uncertain. The CDR3 is made up of 13 amino acids. Per germline, CDR1 SGHVS and CDR2 FQNEAQ. Trimming pared 2 bases from V and 8 bases from J, leaving 12 bases between.

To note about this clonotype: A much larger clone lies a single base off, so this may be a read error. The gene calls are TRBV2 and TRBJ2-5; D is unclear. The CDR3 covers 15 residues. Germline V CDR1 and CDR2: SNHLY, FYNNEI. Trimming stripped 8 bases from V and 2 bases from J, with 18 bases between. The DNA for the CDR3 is TGTGCCAGCCCCCTGCCCCTGGCCTTACAAGAGACCCAGTACTTC. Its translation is CASPLPLALQETQYF.

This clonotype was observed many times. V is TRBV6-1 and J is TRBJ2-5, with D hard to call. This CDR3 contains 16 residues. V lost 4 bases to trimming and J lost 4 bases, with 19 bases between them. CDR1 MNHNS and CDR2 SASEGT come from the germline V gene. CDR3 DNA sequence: TGTGCCAGCAGTGTGGGGATAGCTTTCCAAGGAGAGACCCAGTACTTC. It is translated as CASSVGIAFQGETQYF.